This T cell receptor beta chain was captured by sequencing in a study of blood T cell repertoires in COVID-19. Study-wide background: PBMCs, B-cell-depleted T cells, or T cells provided the cDNA or gDNA that made up the material.

Method: immunoSEQ multiplex PCR; TCRdb's copy keeps in-frame clones and lacks some. The sample lists 250,000 to 300,000 clones; roughly 87% were seen once. The junction had 7 bases not matched to a gene; V was cut back by 3 bases and J by 3 bases. The CDR3 contains 16 residues. CDR1 and CDR2 (germline): MGHRA, YSYEKL. Sequenced input: PBMCs or T cells enriched from blood (not recorded which). The receptor was isolated from a woman under 40 who had recovered from COVID-19. The genes are TRBV4-1 and TRBJ1-4; 7 bases are shared with TRBD1. Written as DNA, the CDR3 is TGCGCCAGCAGCCATCCGGGACAGTTTGCTAATGAAAAACTGTTTTTT. Its protein product is CASSHPGQFANEKLFF.